This TCR beta chain was retrieved from a study of T cells in narcolepsy. Whole-study context: Donors had narcolepsy type 1 or type 2, or were healthy controls. Regarding the study as a whole: Autoreactive clonotypes reportedly recurred in blood of same and different patients, not controls. Autoreactive clone sequences were missing from some blood memory CD4+ repertoires. Comparing one patient's CSF and blood CD4+ clonotypes highlighted HCRT- and TRIB2-specific autoreactive clonotypes.

The CDR3 totals 15 residues. V dropped 4 bases and J dropped 5; count of bases not matched to a gene: 11. CDR1 is SGHDT, CDR2 YYEEEE, per germline. This clone was seen once. Its antigen is still unknown. The method was immunoSEQ multiplex PCR; TCRdb's version includes in-frame clones alone and lacks a portion of them. The table has approximately 10,000 clones, around 94% seen once. The specimen sequenced was CD45RA- memory CD4+ T cells from PBMCs. This clonotype was obtained from a human donor with narcolepsy. J is TRBJ1-1 and V is TRBV5-6, with 7 bases lining up with TRBD1. The CDR3 loop reads CASSGGWTGSTEAFF. In nucleotides, the CDR3 is TGTGCCAGCAGCGGAGGCTGGACAGGCTCGACTGAAGCTTTCTTT. Full variable domain (remainder filled in from reference TRBV5-6 and TRBJ1-1): DAGVTQSPTHLIKTRGQQVTLRCSPKSGHDTVSWYQQALGQGPQFIFQYYEEEERQRGNFPDRFSGHQFPNYSSELNVNALLLGDSALYLCASSGGWTGSTEAFFGQGTRLTVV.